This T cell receptor beta chain was recovered during a study of control samples from healthy donors and cancer patients. The method was immunoSEQ multiplex PCR; TCRdb's version includes in-frame clones alone and lacks a portion of them. This table holds about 50,000 clones, around nine tenths found once. Germline V gene lookup returns CDR1 KGHSH and CDR2 LQKENI. The CDR3 is made up of 16 amino acids. V was trimmed by 2 bases and J by 2 bases, leaving 13 bases between them. The chain recombines TRBV18 with TRBJ1-3, with unresolved D. Sequencing was done on a sample of PBMCs. The TCR sequence derives from a man aged 30 to 39 with colorectal cancer. The CDR3 is CASSPGPGLTGNTIYF. CDR3 bases: TGTGCCAGCTCACCAGGACCGGGCTTAACTGGAAACACCATATATTTT.